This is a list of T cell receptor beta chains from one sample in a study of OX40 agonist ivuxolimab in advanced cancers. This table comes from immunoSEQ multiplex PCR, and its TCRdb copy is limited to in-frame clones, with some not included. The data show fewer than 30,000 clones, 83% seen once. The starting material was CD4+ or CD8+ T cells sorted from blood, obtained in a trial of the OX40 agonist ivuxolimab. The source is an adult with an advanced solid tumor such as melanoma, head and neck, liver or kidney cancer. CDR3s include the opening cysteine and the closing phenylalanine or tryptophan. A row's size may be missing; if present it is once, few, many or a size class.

cdr3_aa: CASSPAFGYGYTF
clone_size: once
v_call: TRBV4-1

cdr3_aa: CASSVSGAAETDEQFF
clone_size: medium-sized
v_call: TRBV9

cdr3_aa: CASSQDPRANTEAFF
clone_size: .
v_call: TRBV4-3

cdr3_aa: CASSLPGWDEQYF
clone_size: .
v_call: TRBV7-2

cdr3_aa: CASSIVYSTGDYGYTF
clone_size: .
v_call: TRBV19

cdr3_aa: CASSLEPSSPNEQFF
clone_size: .
v_call: TRBV27

cdr3_aa: CASSLEVQGALNIQYF
clone_size: .
v_call: TRBV11-2

cdr3_aa: CASSLGPESEAFF
clone_size: .
v_call: TRBV7-6

cdr3_aa: CASSSQGGWDNEQFF
clone_size: once
v_call: TRBV27

cdr3_aa: CASSEKQGGYGYTF
clone_size: .
v_call: TRBV6-1

cdr3_aa: CASSTTWDEQFF
clone_size: .
v_call: TRBV19

cdr3_aa: CASSEAGGNEQYF
clone_size: .
v_call: TRBV2

cdr3_aa: CASSLVLRGRSPLHF
clone_size: .
v_call: TRBV7-9

cdr3_aa: CASSPGRGSYNSPLHF
clone_size: .
v_call: TRBV4-3

cdr3_aa: CASSLLAGQGHNEQFF
clone_size: .
v_call: TRBV2

cdr3_aa: CATSRVGLDRDTQYF
clone_size: .
v_call: TRBV15

cdr3_aa: CASSLGNSGNTIYF
clone_size: once
v_call: TRBV5-6

cdr3_aa: CASSQELAYSYNEQFF
clone_size: once
v_call: TRBV4-3

cdr3_aa: CARSPARLGYEQYF
clone_size: .
v_call: TRBV7-5

cdr3_aa: CASSQEGGTEAFF
clone_size: .
v_call: TRBV4-3

cdr3_aa: CASTGALHGELFF
clone_size: .
v_call: TRBV7-9

cdr3_aa: CASSEAGGGYTF
clone_size: .
v_call: TRBV2

cdr3_aa: CASTAGNSGNTIYF
clone_size: .
v_call: TRBV9

cdr3_aa: CASSLYSGNTIYF
clone_size: .
v_call: TRBV7-8

cdr3_aa: CASSLYRGGPYGYTF
clone_size: .
v_call: TRBV27

cdr3_aa: CASSLELAGAHGELFF
clone_size: .
v_call: TRBV5-6

cdr3_aa: CASSPRTDTEAFF
clone_size: .
v_call: TRBV5-1

cdr3_aa: CASSLVPNRGTDTQYF
clone_size: .
v_call: TRBV5-1

cdr3_aa: CASSYETGDEQYF
clone_size: .
v_call: TRBV6-5

cdr3_aa: CASSLMTRYEQYF
clone_size: .
v_call: TRBV7-8

cdr3_aa: CASSLQGNTEAFF
clone_size: .
v_call: TRBV14

cdr3_aa: CASSQDPGAGNTIYF
clone_size: few
v_call: TRBV4-1

cdr3_aa: CASSELAGFQPQHF
clone_size: .
v_call: TRBV10-2

cdr3_aa: CAIQEGNTEAFF
clone_size: .
v_call: TRBV19

cdr3_aa: CASSQNTGRYIQYF
clone_size: .
v_call: TRBV4-3

cdr3_aa: CASSEGTGPFEQYF
clone_size: .
v_call: TRBV2

cdr3_aa: CASSPKRSSSGILYEQYF
clone_size: .
v_call: TRBV4-1

cdr3_aa: CASSPGQGSSNEQFF
clone_size: .
v_call: TRBV7-8

cdr3_aa: CASSPGTTINQETQYF
clone_size: .
v_call: TRBV23-1

cdr3_aa: CASSATGVVHLETQYF
clone_size: few
v_call: TRBV27

cdr3_aa: CASSLGFGTGTTGELFF
clone_size: .
v_call: TRBV27

cdr3_aa: CASGQMNTEAFF
clone_size: .
v_call: TRBV10-2

cdr3_aa: CASSPRTSGYNEQFF
clone_size: .
v_call: TRBV9

cdr3_aa: CASSQWGENTEAFF
clone_size: .
v_call: TRBV4-3

cdr3_aa: CASSLRVTVPLVANVLTF
clone_size: .
v_call: TRBV7-2

cdr3_aa: CASSRDLGQNEQYF
clone_size: .
v_call: TRBV27

cdr3_aa: CASSLSLAGDTDTQYF
clone_size: few
v_call: TRBV7-9

cdr3_aa: CASSVRLAGDNEQFF
clone_size: .
v_call: TRBV9

cdr3_aa: CASSISGGPTDTQYF
clone_size: .
v_call: TRBV9

cdr3_aa: CASSPRWGGTYNEQFF
clone_size: .
v_call: TRBV13

cdr3_aa: CASIPQVPSSNTGELFF
clone_size: once
v_call: TRBV7-9

cdr3_aa: CASSQVLAGEETQYF
clone_size: .
v_call: TRBV4-3

cdr3_aa: CASSPLGTVTYEQYF
clone_size: .
v_call: TRBV4-1

cdr3_aa: CASSSETQYF
clone_size: .
v_call: TRBV6-6

cdr3_aa: CASSLYSGRAYEQYF
clone_size: .
v_call: TRBV27